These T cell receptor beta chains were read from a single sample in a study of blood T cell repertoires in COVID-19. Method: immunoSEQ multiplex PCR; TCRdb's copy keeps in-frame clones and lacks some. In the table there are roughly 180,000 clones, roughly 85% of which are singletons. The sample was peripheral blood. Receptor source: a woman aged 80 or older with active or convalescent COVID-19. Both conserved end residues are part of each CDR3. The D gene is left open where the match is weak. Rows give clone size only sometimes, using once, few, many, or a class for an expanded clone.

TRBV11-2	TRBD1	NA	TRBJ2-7	TGTGCCAGCAGCCCTCGAATCGGACAGGGCGACGAGCAGTACTTC	CASSPRIGQGDEQYF
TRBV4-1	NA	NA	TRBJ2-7	TGCGCCAGCAGCCGAGCTAGGAGCTCCTACGAGCAGTACTTC	CASSRARSSYEQYF
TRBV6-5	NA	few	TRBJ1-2	TGTGCCAGCACCCGGACAGAAAACTATGGCTACACCTTC	CASTRTENYGYTF
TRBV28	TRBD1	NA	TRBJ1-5	TGTGCCAGCAGTTTAAGACAGGGGCCGTGGCATTTT	CASSLRQGPWHF
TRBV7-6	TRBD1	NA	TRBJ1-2	TGTGCCAGCAGCCCGGCCGGGACAGCGTATGGCTACACCTTC	CASSPAGTAYGYTF
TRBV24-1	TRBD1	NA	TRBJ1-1	TGTGCCACCCATCCGGGACAGACCTTTATAGCTTTCTTT	CATHPGQTFIAFF
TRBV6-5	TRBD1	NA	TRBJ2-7	TGTGCCAGCAGCCCGGACAGGGGTGGAGAGCAGTACTTC	CASSPDRGGEQYF
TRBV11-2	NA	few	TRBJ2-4	TGTGCCAGCAGCTTAGATAGAACAGGGCCACAGTACTTC	CASSLDRTGPQYF
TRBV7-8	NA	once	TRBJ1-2	TGTGCCAGCAGCTTAGTAGGGGGAAGGGCAGGAAACTATGGCTACACCTTC	CASSLVGGRAGNYGYTF
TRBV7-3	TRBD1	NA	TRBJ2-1	TGTGCCAGCAGCGAAAGACAGGGCCACAATGAGCAGTTCTTC	CASSERQGHNEQFF
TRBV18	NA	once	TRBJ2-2	TGTGCCAGCTCATCCCGGTCCCGAGCGACCGGGGAGCTGTTTTTT	CASSSRSRATGELFF
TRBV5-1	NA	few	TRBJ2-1	TGCGCCAGCAGCTTTGGGGACCCCGCGGGAGAGCAGTTCTTC	CASSFGDPAGEQFF
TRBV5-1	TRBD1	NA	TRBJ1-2	TGCGCCAGCAGCCTACAGGGGGACGGCTACACCTTC	CASSLQGDGYTF
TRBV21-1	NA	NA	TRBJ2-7	TGTGCCAGCAGCAAAACCCCTAGCGGGCCGACCTACGAGCAGTACTTC	CASSKTPSGPTYEQYF
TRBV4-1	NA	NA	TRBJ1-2	TGCGCCAGCAGCCAAGATGGGGCAGGAGGCTACACCTTC	CASSQDGAGGYTF
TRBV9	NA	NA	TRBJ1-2	TGTGCCAGCAGCGTAGGATGGGGGCGGGATGGCTACACCTTC	CASSVGWGRDGYTF
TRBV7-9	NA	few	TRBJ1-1	TGTGCCACCGTTTCGGGGGTGGGCACTGAAGCTTTCTTT	CATVSGVGTEAFF
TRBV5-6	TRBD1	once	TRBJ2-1	TGTGCCAGCAGCACCAGACAGGGCGGCGCGCAGTTCTTC	CASSTRQGGAQFF
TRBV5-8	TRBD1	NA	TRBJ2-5	TGTGCCAGCAGCAAAGGGAGTTCGGGACAGCTTGTCGAGACCCAGTACTTC	CASSKGSSGQLVETQYF
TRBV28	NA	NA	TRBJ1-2	TGTGCCAGCACCGAAGGGGGGGCTCCCTATGGCTACACCTTC	CASTEGGAPYGYTF
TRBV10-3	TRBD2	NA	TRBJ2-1	TGTGCCACCGGGACTAGCCGTTCCTACAATGAGCAGTTCTTC	CATGTSRSYNEQFF
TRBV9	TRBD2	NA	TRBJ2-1	TGTGCCAGCAGCGTGGAGGGACTAGCGCAATACAATGAGCAGTTCTTC	CASSVEGLAQYNEQFF
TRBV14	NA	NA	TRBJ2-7	TGTGCCAGCAGCCAAGATTTCGGCGAGCAGTACTTC	CASSQDFGEQYF
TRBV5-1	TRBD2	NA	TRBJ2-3	TGCGCCAGCAGCTTGGGGCTAGCGGGAGGCACAGATACGCAGTATTTT	CASSLGLAGGTDTQYF
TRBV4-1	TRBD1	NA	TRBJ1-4	TGCGCCAGCAGCCAACTATTCCGGGACAGGGGCCCTAGAACTAATGAAAAACTGTTTTTT	CASSQLFRDRGPRTNEKLFF
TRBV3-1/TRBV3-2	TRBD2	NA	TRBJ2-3	TGTGCCAGCGGGAGGGCCTTCACAGATACGCAGTATTTT	CASGRAFTDTQYF
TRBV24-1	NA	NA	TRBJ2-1	TGTGCCACCAGTGATTTAGGGGCTCAGGAGCAGTTCTTC	CATSDLGAQEQFF
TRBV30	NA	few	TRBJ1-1	TGTGCCTGGAGTGTCTCTATGAACACTGAAGCTTTCTTT	CAWSVSMNTEAFF
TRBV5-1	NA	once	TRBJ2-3	TGCGCCAGCAGCTTCAAAGATACGCAGTATTTT	CASSFKDTQYF
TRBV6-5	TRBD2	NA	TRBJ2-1	TGTGCCAGCAGGACTAGCGGGAGGGTAGGGGAGCAGTTCTTC	CASRTSGRVGEQFF
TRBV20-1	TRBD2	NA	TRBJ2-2	TGCAGTGCTAGTGGCGGGAGGAACACCGGGGAGCTGTTTTTT	CSASGGRNTGELFF
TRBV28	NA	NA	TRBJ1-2	TGTGCCAGCAGCTCCGGGACACCAGCTGGCTACACCTTC	CASSSGTPAGYTF
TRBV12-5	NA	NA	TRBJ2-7	TGTGCTAGTGGTATCCCGATTGCGTTATCCTCCTACGAGCAGTACTTC	CASGIPIALSSYEQYF
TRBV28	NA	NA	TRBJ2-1	TGTGCCAGCAGTTTCTCTCTTCTCTACAATGAGCAGTTCTTC	CASSFSLLYNEQFF
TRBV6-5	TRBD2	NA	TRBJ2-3	TGTGCCAGCAGCTCTCGCGCGGGGGGCACAGATACGCAGTATTTT	CASSSRAGGTDTQYF
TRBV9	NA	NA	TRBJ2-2	TGTGCCAGCAGCGCGGACTGGGGGGACACCGGGGAGCTGTTTTTT	CASSADWGDTGELFF
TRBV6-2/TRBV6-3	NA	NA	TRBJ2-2	TGTGCCAGCAGTTACTCGATGGCAGGGGCCGGGGAGCTGTTTTTT	CASSYSMAGAGELFF
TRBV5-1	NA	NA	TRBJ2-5	TGCGCCAGCGGCCTAGCCGGGGAGACCCAGTACTTC	CASGLAGETQYF
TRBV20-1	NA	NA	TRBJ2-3	TGCAGTGCCAGGTGGGCCGATACGCAGTATTTT	CSARWADTQYF
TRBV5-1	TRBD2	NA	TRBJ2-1	TGCGCCAGCAGCTTGGTGGGAGGGAGCTCCTACAATGAGCAGTTCTTC	CASSLVGGSSYNEQFF
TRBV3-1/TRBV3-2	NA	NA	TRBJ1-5	TGTGCCAGCAGCCAAAGGCTGGGGGCGGAACAGCCCCAGCATTTT	CASSQRLGAEQPQHF
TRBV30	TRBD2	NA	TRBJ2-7	TGTGCCTGGACCTCAAGCGGGAGAGCCGAGCAGTACTTC	CAWTSSGRAEQYF
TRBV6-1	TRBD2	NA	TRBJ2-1	TGTGCCAGCAGTGAGTTGAAGGCACTCACTAGCGACCTCTCCTACAATGAGCAGTTCTTC	CASSELKALTSDLSYNEQFF
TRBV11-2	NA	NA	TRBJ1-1	TGTGCCAGCAGCTTAATTTCCGGGGGATTATCTGAAGCTTTCTTT	CASSLISGGLSEAFF
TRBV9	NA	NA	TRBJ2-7	TGTGCCAGCAGCTGTCCCCAGGGCGTATACGAGCAGTACTTC	CASSCPQGVYEQYF
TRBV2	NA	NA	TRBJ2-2	TGTGCCAGCAGTGAACCCCCGGGGGACACCGGGGAGCTGTTTTTT	CASSEPPGDTGELFF
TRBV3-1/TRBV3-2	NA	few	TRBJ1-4	TGTGCCAGCAGCCAAGCCCCACACCTAGCAACTAATGAAAAACTGTTTTTT	CASSQAPHLATNEKLFF
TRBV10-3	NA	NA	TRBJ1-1	TGTGCCATCAGTGTTGCGGGGAACACTGAAGCTTTCTTT	CAISVAGNTEAFF
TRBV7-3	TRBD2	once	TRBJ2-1	TGTGCCAGCAGCTTAAATGGGGCGACTAGCGGGAGGACGAATGAGCAGTTCTTC	CASSLNGATSGRTNEQFF
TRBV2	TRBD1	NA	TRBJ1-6	TGTGCCAGCAGTCTGAGGGGACAGGGAAATTCACCCCTCCACTTT	CASSLRGQGNSPLHF
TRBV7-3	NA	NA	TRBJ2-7	TGTGCCAGCAGCCCCGGAACGGGTCGGGGCGAGCAGTACTTC	CASSPGTGRGEQYF
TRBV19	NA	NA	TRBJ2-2	TGTGCCAGTACTATCAGAGGAGCGGACACCGGGGAGCTGTTTTTT	CASTIRGADTGELFF
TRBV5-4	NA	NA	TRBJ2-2	TGTGCCAGCAGCCCGCCAGGGTTAAAGACCGGGGAGCTGTTTTTT	CASSPPGLKTGELFF
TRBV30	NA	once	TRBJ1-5	TGTGCCTGGAGTGTAAGCTGGGGAGCCCAGCCCCAGCATTTT	CAWSVSWGAQPQHF
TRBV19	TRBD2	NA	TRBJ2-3	TGTGCCAGTAGCGGGAGGCCGGGAGGGAATACGCAGTATTTT	CASSGRPGGNTQYF
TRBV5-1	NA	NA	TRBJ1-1	TGCGCCAGCAGCGAATACAGGAACACTGAAGCTTTCTTT	CASSEYRNTEAFF
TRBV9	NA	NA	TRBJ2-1	TGTGCCAGCAGCGTACAAGGGGGGGTATACAATGAGCAGTTCTTC	CASSVQGGVYNEQFF
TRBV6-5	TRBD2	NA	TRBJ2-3	TGTGCCAGCACTTGGACTAGCGGAAGCACAGATACGCAGTATTTT	CASTWTSGSTDTQYF